This entry lists 24 T cell receptor beta chains sequenced from one sample in a study of Graves' ophthalmopathy and Graves' hyperthyroidism. TCR beta CDR3 regions were amplified from RNA transcripts. After a first-round RT-PCR with HTBI primers, a second-round multiplex PCR was run. TCRdb passed the multiplex PCR reads through MiXCR, listing each CDR3 protein once. This table has 210,000 or so distinct CDR3 sequences, 25% to 35% appearing once. Sample: peripheral blood. Receptors were obtained from a man aged 50-59 years with Graves' ophthalmopathy.

The CDR3 DNA reads TGTGCCAGCAGTCCACCGGGACAGGGGGCTTTCTTT. Protein sequence: CASSPPGQGAFF. The V and J genes are TRBV28 and TRBJ1-1; 10 bases line up with TRBD1. CDR1 is MDHEN, CDR2 SYDVKM, per germline. V dropped 5 bases and J dropped 11; count of bases not matched to a gene: 5. This CDR3 spans 12 amino acids. The full variable domain, with the rest looked up from reference TRBV28 and TRBJ1-1, is DVKVTQSSRYLVKRTGEKVFLECVQDMDHENMFWYRQDPGLGLRLIYFSYDVKMKEKGDIPEGYSVSREKKERFSLILESASTNQTSMYLCASSPPGQGAFFGQGTRLTVV.

The table lists this clonotype with many counts. This sequence joins TRBV27 and TRBJ1-5, with D unresolved. This CDR3 has 10 residues. Looked up from germline, CDR1 is MNHEY and CDR2 is SMNVEV (reference sequence). The V end lost 11 bases, the J end lost 5 bases, and 7 bases lay between the germline ends. The CDR3 protein is CAAPDQPQHF. The DNA for the CDR3 is TGTGCCGCCCCGGATCAGCCCCAGCATTTT.

The chain carries TRBV2 and TRBJ1-1, with 8 bases matching TRBD1. The CDR3 is 15 residues long. V lost 7 bases and J lost 1; bases outside the gene matches: 8. Germline-derived CDR1 and CDR2 are SNHLY and FYNNEI. CDR3 region: CASTGTGGKNTEAFF. The CDR3 bases are TGTGCCAGCACCGGGACAGGAGGGAAGAACACTGAAGCTTTCTTT.

This clonotype came up many times. The chain couples TRBV6-2 or TRBV6-3 to TRBJ2-2; tentative D call: TRBD1 (5 bases). Germline V gene data show CDR1 as MNHEY and CDR2 as SVGEGT. The V end was cut by 2 bases, the J end by 4 bases, with 8 bases between. This CDR3 has 14 amino acids. CDR3 sequence (DNA): TGTGCCAGCAGTTACCCAGGGATCACCGGGGAGCTGTTTTTT. Translated, it gives CASSYPGITGELFF.

This clonotype was seen ten or more times. The chain uses TRBV2 and TRBJ1-5; D possibly corresponds to TRBD1 (5 bases). The CDR3 extends over 16 amino acids. Trimming left V 2 bases short and J 0 bases short, with 11 bases between. Per the germline V gene, CDR1 is SNHLY and CDR2 is FYNNEI. CDR3 sequence reads: CASSERGPYSNQPQHF. The CDR3 nucleotides read TGTGCCAGCAGTGAACGGGGACCCTATAGCAATCAGCCCCAGCATTTT.

J is TRBJ1-1 and V is TRBV6-1; TRBD1 is a possible D gene (5 bases). The CDR3 runs to 12 residues. V shed 6 bases and J shed 8 bases, with 13 bases lying between them. Germline assignment: CDR1 MNHNS and CDR2 SASEGT. CDR3 sequence: CASRLQDTEAFF. CDR3 DNA: TGTGCCAGCAGACTACAGGATACAGAAGCTTTCTTT.

This clonotype has a count of ten or more. The V gene is TRBV20-1, the J gene TRBJ2-5; TRBD2 matches at 8 bases. Per the germline V gene, CDR1 is DFQATT and CDR2 is SNEGSKA (reference sequence). The J segment lost 5 bases and the V segment lost 1 base, leaving 6 bases of the junction unmatched. CDR3 length: 14 residues. CDR3 coding DNA: TGCAGTGCTAGAGCGGGAGGGCCTAGGGAGACCCAGTACTTC. Its protein product is CSARAGGPRETQYF.

This sequence joins TRBV7-8 and TRBJ2-7, with 7 bases identical to TRBD2. The junction had 8 bases not matched to a gene; V was cut back by 2 bases and J by 4 bases. The CDR3 consists of 15 residues. CDR1 SGHVS and CDR2 FQNEAQ come from the germline V gene. The CDR3 loop is CASSLNPAGPYEQYF. DNA for the CDR3: TGTGCCAGCAGCTTAAATCCAGCGGGGCCTTACGAGCAGTACTTC.

This clonotype was seen at least ten times. CDR3: CASSEPVANLRENQPQHF. In nucleotides, the CDR3 is TGCGCCAGCTCCGAGCCCGTGGCCAACCTCAGGGAAAATCAGCCCCAGCATTTT. The chain joins TRBV4-1 to TRBJ1-5; maybe TRBD1 (5 bases). The CDR3 is made up of 18 amino acids. Trimming took off 8 bases at V and 4 bases at J, with 27 bases between the two ends. Germline values: CDR1 MGHRA, CDR2 YSYEKL.

In its sample, this clonotype was seen many times. The V gene is TRBV2, the J gene TRBJ1-5, with 8 bases matching TRBD1. This CDR3 region has 14 residues. V lost 6 bases to trimming and J lost 6 bases; unmatched junction nucleotides: 7. CDR1 and CDR2 (germline): SNHLY, FYNNEI. DNA for the CDR3: TGTGCCAGCAGGCTACAGGGGGTGGGTCAGCCCCAGCATTTT. Protein: CASRLQGVGQPQHF.

In this sample, this clonotype turned up many times. The chain uses TRBV6-1 and TRBJ1-2; D unclear. The length of the CDR3 is 14 residues. Trimming left V 0 bases short and J 3 bases short, with 8 bases between. Per the germline V gene, CDR1 is MNHNS and CDR2 is SASEGT. The CDR3 reads CASSEARLDYGYTF. The CDR3 region has the DNA TGTGCCAGCAGTGAAGCGCGTCTAGACTATGGCTACACCTTC.

The rearrangement links TRBV5-1 to TRBJ1-6; 10 positions agree with TRBD1. The germline gives CDR1 SGHRS, CDR2 YFSETQ. The CDR3 covers 17 residues. Trimming cost V 4 bases and J 4 bases; bases outside gene matches: 8. The CDR3 DNA reads TGCGCCAGCAGCGAACCGGACAGGGGGAATTATAATTCACCCCTCCACTTT. It yields the protein CASSEPDRGNYNSPLHF.

This clonotype was detected ten times or more. This sequence joins TRBV6-1 and TRBJ2-2, with D perhaps TRBD1 or TRBD2 (6 bases each). V was shortened by 3 bases and J by 4 bases, with 9 bases between the two germline ends. This CDR3 contains 14 residues. Per germline, CDR1 MNHNS and CDR2 SASEGT. CDR3 in DNA: TGTGCCAGCAGTGACAGGGGAGGCACCGGGGAGCTGTTTTTT. This translates into CASSDRGGTGELFF.

This sequence joins TRBV24-1 and TRBJ2-5; 12 bases agree with TRBD2. Germline V gives CDR1 KGHDR, CDR2 SFDVKD. The V and J ends lost 9 bases and 4 bases, in that order; junction bases with no gene match: 8. This CDR3 contains 15 residues. The CDR3 loop reads CATGKTSGSSETQYF. CDR3 nucleotides: TGTGCCACCGGCAAGACTAGCGGGAGTTCAGAGACCCAGTACTTC.

This clonotype was recorded at least ten times. V is TRBV12-3 or TRBV12-4 and J is TRBJ1-5; tentative D call: TRBD1 (5 bases). V lost 1 base and J lost 3, with 13 bases in between. CDR3 length: 16 residues. This CDR3 is CASSLGGRVNNQPQHF. For the CDR3, the DNA is TGTGCCAGCAGTTTAGGGGGCAGGGTTAACAATCAGCCCCAGCATTTT.

The sample holds many counts of this clonotype. V usage is TRBV30 and J usage is TRBJ1-1; maybe TRBD1 (5 bases). Germline assignment: CDR1 GTSNPN and CDR2 SVGIG (reference sequence). The ends were cut back, 4 bases at V and 2 bases at J, with 17 bases in the middle. The CDR3 sequence is 15 residues long. This CDR3 reads CAWTHPSRGNTEAFF. CDR3 coding DNA: TGTGCCTGGACCCACCCCTCGAGGGGCAACACTGAAGCTTTCTTT.

V usage is TRBV6-1 and J usage is TRBJ2-6, with a possible D match to TRBD2 (6 bases). The CDR3 is 18 amino acids. From germline, CDR1 is MNHNS and CDR2 SASEGT. V dropped 2 bases and J dropped 0 bases, with 14 bases sitting between them. The CDR3 DNA reads TGTGCCAGCAGTGAACGTCGGCGGGAATACTCTGGGGCCAACGTCCTGACTTTC. This gives the protein CASSERRREYSGANVLTF.

The chain links TRBV20-1 to TRBJ1-1; D gene ambiguous. CDR1 DFQATT and CDR2 SNEGSKA come from the germline V gene (reference sequence). The V end lost 6 bases, the J end lost 1 base, and 21 bases lay between the germline ends. The CDR3 loop spans 16 amino acids. In DNA, the CDR3 is TGCAGTGCAACCCTACAGACTTGGGCCGAGAACACTGAAGCTTTCTTT. Residues: CSATLQTWAENTEAFF.

Many counts were recorded for this clonotype. The CDR3 loop reads CATSDPVGSGRIHTGELFF. The DNA of the CDR3 is TGTGCCACCAGTGATCCGGTCGGTAGCGGGAGAATACACACCGGGGAGCTGTTTTTT. The chain joins TRBV24-1 to TRBJ2-2, with TRBD2 identical over 9 bases. The CDR3 extends over 19 amino acids. Germline V gene data show CDR1 as KGHDR and CDR2 as SFDVKD. With V trimmed by 3 bases and J by 3 bases, 13 bases remained unmatched.

In its sample, this clonotype was seen many times. The V gene is TRBV20-1, the J gene TRBJ2-7; the match to TRBD1 covers 7 bases. Per the germline V gene, CDR1 is DFQATT and CDR2 is SNEGSKA (reference sequence). Unmatched junction bases numbered 10, after V lost 6 bases and J lost 2 bases. CDR3 length: 14 residues. In DNA, the CDR3 is TGCAGTGCGAAGACGACAGGGACAGCCTACGAGCAGTACTTC. This codes for CSAKTTGTAYEQYF.

This rearrangement joins TRBV28 to TRBJ1-1; D is ambiguous. The germline V and J ends were trimmed by 7 bases and 1 base, with 10 bases remaining between them. The CDR3 extends over 13 amino acids. Germline loops: CDR1 MDHEN, CDR2 SYDVKM. CDR3 DNA sequence: TGTGCCAGCACCCCCAGTACGAACACTGAAGCTTTCTTT. It is translated as CASTPSTNTEAFF.

This clonotype has at least ten counts. The chain combines TRBV24-1 with TRBJ2-5, with 7 bases lining up with TRBD1. Losses at the gene ends were 0 bases for V and 2 bases for J; bases not matched to a gene: 8. CDR3 size: 17 residues. CDR1 is KGHDR, CDR2 SFDVKD, per germline. The CDR3 reads CATSDLHGGQDQETQYF. CDR3 in DNA: TGTGCCACCAGTGATTTGCACGGCGGACAGGATCAAGAGACCCAGTACTTC.

This clonotype occurred many times. CDR3 amino acids: CASSYEEGGEYGYTF. CDR3 nucleotide sequence: TGTGCCAGCAGTTACGAAGAGGGGGGCGAGTATGGCTACACCTTC. The chain has TRBV6-5 and TRBJ1-2, with a weak D call TRBD1 (6 bases). CDR1 is MNHEY and CDR2 is SVGAGI in the germline V gene. The V end lost 2 bases, the J end lost 5 bases, and 15 bases lay between the germline ends. The CDR3 has 15 residues.

In this sample, this clonotype turned up many times. V usage is TRBV12-3 or TRBV12-4 and J usage is TRBJ2-5, with D tentatively TRBD2 (6 bases). This CDR3 has 15 amino acids. Trimming took off 3 bases at V and 5 bases at J, with 16 bases between the two ends. The CDR3 DNA follows: TGTGCCAGCAGTTTGGGTAGGAGGGGTGAGGAGACCCAGTACTTC. Translating gives CASSLGRRGEETQYF.